Each of the 28 T cell receptor beta chains below was sequenced from the same sample in a study of blood T cell repertoires in COVID-19. The protocol was immunoSEQ multiplex PCR, while the TCRdb copy is restricted to in-frame clones and leaves out a portion. Seen here are some 250,000 clones, roughly 91% observed once, and the top ten hold 0.99%. The source material was peripheral blood. The origin of the receptors is a woman aged 40 to 50 who had recovered from COVID-19.

The V gene is TRBV19, the J gene TRBJ2-2; TRBD2 aligns across 7 bases. Losses at the gene ends were 5 bases for V and 4 bases for J; bases not matched to a gene: 1. This CDR3 is 13 amino acids long. Germline-derived CDR1 and CDR2 are LNHDA and SQIVND (reference sequence). This CDR3 is CASSRGVTGELFF. The CDR3 region has the DNA TGTGCCAGTAGTCGGGGGGTCACCGGGGAGCTGTTTTTT.

V gene TRBV6-1 combines with J gene TRBJ2-1; TRBD2 matches 12 bases. V trimming: 4 bases; J trimming: 10 bases; junction bases outside the gene matches: 14. The CDR3 length is 17 residues. CDR1 MNHNS and CDR2 SASEGT come from the germline V gene. The CDR3, as DNA: TGTGCCAGCAGTGGGGCGGAGGGACTAGCGGGTCGTAGGGAGCAGTTCTTC. Its protein is CASSGAEGLAGRREQFF.

The chain couples TRBV5-1 to TRBJ2-3, with 10 bases identical to TRBD1. The V gene end was trimmed by 4 bases and the J gene end by 1 base; junction bases not matched to a gene: 3. Germline assignment: CDR1 SGHRS and CDR2 YFSETQ. This CDR3 has 15 amino acids. The CDR3 sequence is CASSGGTGGTDTQYF. Written as DNA, the CDR3 is TGCGCCAGCAGCGGCGGGACAGGGGGCACAGATACGCAGTATTTT. The variable domain in full, with the rest retrieved from reference TRBV5-1 and TRBJ2-3, is KAGVTQTPRYLIKTRGQQVTLSCSPISGHRSVSWYQQTPGQGLQFLFEYFSETQRNKGNFPGRFSGRQFSNSRSEMNVSTLELGDSALYLCASSGGTGGTDTQYFGPGTRLTVL.

CDR3 amino acids: CASSGARGPGQPQHF. CDR3 nucleotides: TGTGCCAGCAGCGGGGCCAGGGGGCCGGGGCAGCCCCAGCATTTT. The chain links TRBV7-8 to TRBJ1-5, with 8 positions matching TRBD1. The CDR3 runs 15 residues. CDR1 is SGHVS, CDR2 FQNEAQ, per germline. The junction had 10 bases not matched to a gene; V was cut back by 5 bases and J by 7 bases.

This chain links TRBV3-1 (or the pseudogene TRBV3-2) with TRBJ1-1; D is undetermined. CDR3 size: 13 residues. Trimming removed 1 base from V and 6 bases from J, with 9 bases in between. Germline CDR1 reads LGHDT; CDR2 reads YNNKEL (reference sequence). CDR3 bases: TGTGCCAGCAGCCAAGGGGGAGTCTCTGAAGCTTTCTTT. The encoded protein is CASSQGGVSEAFF.

The chain has TRBV19 and TRBJ2-2; maybe TRBD2 (7 bases). CDR1 is LNHDA and CDR2 is SQIVND in the germline V gene (reference sequence). The V gene lost 4 bases and the J gene lost 4 bases, with 16 bases spanning the gap. This CDR3 comprises 16 residues. CDR3 in amino acids: CASSTPGGRGTGELFF. CDR3 bases: TGTGCCAGTAGTACTCCGGGGGGCCGGGGCACCGGGGAGCTGTTTTTT.

V is TRBV6-1 and J is TRBJ2-5, with D possibly TRBD2 on 5 matching bases. With 3 bases removed from V and 1 base from J, the gap between germline ends came to 9 bases. CDR3 length: 14 residues. CDR1 is MNHNS and CDR2 is SASEGT in the germline V gene. The CDR3: CASSDGGLQETQYF. The CDR3 coding sequence is TGTGCCAGCAGTGACGGCGGGCTCCAAGAGACCCAGTACTTC.

CDR3 in DNA: TGTGCCAGCAGCGCCCGGACAGGCTACGAGCAGTACGTC. The encoded protein is CASSARTGYEQYV. The chain carries TRBV7-2 and TRBJ2-7, with 7 bases identical to TRBD1. The J segment lost 3 bases and the V segment lost 5 bases, leaving 4 bases of the junction unmatched. CDR1 and CDR2 (germline): SGHTA, FQGNSA. The CDR3 runs to 13 residues.

V gene TRBV6-5 combines with J gene TRBJ2-7; 9 nucleotides align to TRBD2. The germline CDR1 and CDR2 sequences are MNHEY and SVGAGI. V lost 8 bases and J lost 6; bases outside the gene matches: 5. This CDR3 spans 12 amino acids. CDR3 nucleotides: TGTGCCAGCGGGGCGGGAGGGGCCGAGCAGTACGTC. Protein product: CASGAGGAEQYV.

This chain links TRBV5-1 with TRBJ1-1; 7 nucleotides match TRBD1. The V and J ends lost 4 bases and 0 bases, in that order; junction bases with no gene match: 3. CDR1 and CDR2 (germline): SGHRS, YFSETQ. The CDR3 spans 14 residues. The DNA for the CDR3 is TGCGCCAGCAGCACAGGGGAACTGAACACTGAAGCTTTCTTT. Amino acids: CASSTGELNTEAFF.

The chain links TRBV20-1 to TRBJ1-2, with D hard to call. With 3 bases removed from V and 6 bases from J, the gap between germline ends came to 11 bases. Germline V gene data show CDR1 as DFQATT and CDR2 as SNEGSKA (reference sequence). This CDR3 is built from 12 residues. Here the CDR3 reads CSASRAADGYTF. The CDR3 DNA reads as TGCAGTGCTAGTCGGGCAGCGGATGGCTACACCTTC.

The J gene is TRBJ1-2, the V gene TRBV4-1; maybe TRBD1 (6 bases). The CDR3 is 17 amino acids. V lost 4 bases and J 8 bases, leaving 26 bases between the germline ends. Germline assignment: CDR1 MGHRA and CDR2 YSYEKL. The CDR3 DNA is TGCGCCAGCAGCCCAAGAGAGTATCCAGGGGACCTCTGGGGCTACACCTTC. Its protein is CASSPREYPGDLWGYTF.

J is TRBJ2-3 and V is TRBV7-2, with 9 bases aligning to TRBD1. J gave up 2 bases and V 5 bases, and 5 bases lay outside the gene matches. The CDR3 covers 15 residues. CDR1 is SGHTA, CDR2 FQGNSA, per germline. The chain's CDR3 is CASSTGQGLTDTQYF. CDR3 nucleotide sequence: TGTGCCAGCAGCACCGGACAGGGGCTCACAGATACGCAGTATTTT.

V and J are TRBV19 and TRBJ1-1, with D unresolved. CDR1 is LNHDA and CDR2 is SQIVND in the germline V gene (reference sequence). This CDR3 region has 12 residues. The V end lost 6 bases, the J end lost 7 bases, and 12 bases lay between the germline ends. The CDR3 loop reads CASRRREGEAFF. The CDR3 nucleotides are TGTGCCAGTAGGAGGAGGGAAGGTGAAGCTTTCTTT.

V is TRBV29-1 and J is TRBJ1-2; TRBD1 matches at 9 bases. V shed 7 bases and J 4 bases; nucleotides not matched to a gene: 10. The CDR3 consists of 14 residues. Germline-derived CDR1 and CDR2 are SQVTM and ANQGSEA. The CDR3 here is CSAMRDRASYGYTF. The CDR3 DNA reads TGCAGCGCAATGAGGGACAGGGCTAGCTATGGCTACACCTTC.

This chain links TRBV5-8 with TRBJ1-3, with D perhaps matching TRBD1 (5 bases). Trimming stripped 4 bases from V and 7 bases from J, with 27 bases between. The germline V gene encodes CDR1 SGHTS and CDR2 YDEGEE. The CDR3 contains 18 residues. CDR3 residues: CASSRRRPTGDPMNTIYF. Here the CDR3 DNA reads TGTGCCAGCAGCCGGCGGCGGCCCACAGGAGACCCGATGAACACCATATATTTT.

This clone was counted only a few times. The chain carries TRBV7-9 and TRBJ2-3; tentatively, D is TRBD2 (5 bases). V lost 6 bases to trimming and J lost 5 bases, with 21 bases between them. The CDR3 is 16 residues long. CDR1 and CDR2 from the germline V gene are SEHNR and FQNEAQ (reference sequence). CDR3 DNA sequence: TGTGCCAGCAGAGACGGACGGGATATGGTGGGAGATACGCAGTATTTT. It yields the protein CASRDGRDMVGDTQYF.

As DNA, the CDR3 is TGTGCCAGCAGCCTGGTGTCGGCCGGGGAGCTGTTTTTT. It codes for CASSLVSAGELFF. The chain uses TRBV11-3 and TRBJ2-2; D not resolved. The CDR3 is 13 amino acids. The germline V gene has CDR1 SGHNT and CDR2 YENEEA. Between the trimmed V and J ends, which lost 5 bases and 6 bases, there was a span of 10 bases.

This sequence joins TRBV3-1 (or the pseudogene TRBV3-2) and TRBJ2-1, with a tentative D call TRBD2 (5 bases). Trimming cost V 0 bases and J 12 bases, with 15 bases left between them. The CDR3 consists of 14 residues. CDR1 and CDR2 from the germline V gene are LGHDT and YNNKEL (reference sequence). In nucleotides, the CDR3 is TGTGCCAGCAGCCAAGATCTGAGTCCCGGAGGGCAGTTCTTC. This gives the protein CASSQDLSPGGQFF.

This sequence joins TRBV6-6 and TRBJ1-1, with D perhaps TRBD1 (5 bases). Germline V lookup: CDR1 MNHNY, CDR2 SVGAGI (reference sequence). CDR3 length: 11 residues. Trimming shortened V by 7 bases and J by 7 bases, and 10 bases separated the two germline ends. The CDR3 nucleotides read TGTGCCAGCACAGGGAAGGGTGAAGCTTTCTTT. The encoded protein is CASTGKGEAFF.

This chain joins TRBV6-5 and TRBJ2-7, with 7 bases aligning to TRBD2. Germline V gene data show CDR1 as MNHEY and CDR2 as SVGAGI. V lost 6 bases to trimming and J lost 3 bases; unmatched junction nucleotides: 11. The CDR3 is made up of 15 amino acids. DNA for the CDR3: TGTGCCAGCAGGCGGGCGGGGGTGGAGGGCTACGAGCAGTACTTC. Amino acid sequence: CASRRAGVEGYEQYF.

The chain combines TRBV18 with TRBJ2-7; possible D gene TRBD1, 6 bases. The germline V gene has CDR1 KGHSH and CDR2 LQKENI. This CDR3 is 17 amino acids long. Trimming removed 3 bases from V and 7 bases from J, with 25 bases in between. In DNA, the CDR3 is TGTGCCAGCTCACCCCGCCCTACAGGGCGCCCGGCGGTGGAGCAGTACTTC. Encoded protein: CASSPRPTGRPAVEQYF.

The V call is TRBV7-9, the J call TRBJ2-1, with D possibly TRBD1 on 5 matching bases. The V gene lost 6 bases and the J gene lost 4 bases, with 13 bases spanning the gap. The CDR3 runs 14 residues. Germline assignment: CDR1 SEHNR and CDR2 FQNEAQ (reference sequence). DNA for the CDR3: TGTGCCAGCAGAGGGGTGTCCCGGTACAATGAGCAGTTCTTC. This translates into CASRGVSRYNEQFF.

The V gene is TRBV24-1, the J gene TRBJ2-7, with TRBD1 identical over 8 bases. Germline V gene sequence: CDR1 KGHDR, CDR2 SFDVKD. V trimming: 5 bases; J trimming: 6 bases; junction bases outside the gene matches: 8. CDR3 length: 14 residues. The CDR3 protein is CATSGQGRLAEQYF. The DNA for the CDR3 is TGTGCCACCAGTGGACAGGGGAGGCTCGCCGAGCAGTACTTC.

V is TRBV9 and J is TRBJ1-4; D is possibly TRBD1 (5 bases). The germline V gene has CDR1 SGDLS and CDR2 YYNGEE. This CDR3 has 15 amino acids. The germline V and J ends were trimmed by 1 base and 4 bases, with 11 bases remaining between them. CDR3 loop: CASSVRGGGNEKLFF. DNA of the CDR3: TGTGCCAGCAGCGTACGGGGGGGTGGTAATGAAAAACTGTTTTTT.

The V and J genes are TRBV6-5 and TRBJ1-5, with D possibly matching TRBD1 (6 bases). The CDR3 is made up of 14 amino acids. Trimming took 6 bases from V and 2 from J, leaving 11 bases between them. Germline-derived CDR1 and CDR2 are MNHEY and SVGAGI. CDR3 DNA sequence: TGTGCCAGCAGACAGGGTTTGGGCAATCAGCCCCAGCATTTT. The encoded protein is CASRQGLGNQPQHF.

V gene TRBV20-1 combines with J gene TRBJ2-3; D call uncertain. V was trimmed by 3 bases and J by 1 base, leaving 11 bases between them. Germline V gene lookup returns CDR1 DFQATT and CDR2 SNEGSKA (reference sequence). CDR3 length equals 14 residues. The CDR3 DNA reads as TGCAGTGCTAGTCCGCGGATCCGCACAGATACGCAGTATTTT. As protein: CSASPRIRTDTQYF.

The V and J genes are TRBV28 and TRBJ2-7; the D gene is possibly TRBD2 (6 bases). V lost 5 bases and J 3 bases, leaving 14 bases between the germline ends. Germline values: CDR1 MDHEN, CDR2 SYDVKM. The CDR3 sequence is 14 residues long. Here the CDR3 DNA reads TGTGCCAGCAGTCCGACCGGGAGAGGCTACGAGCAGTACGTC. It specifies CASSPTGRGYEQYV.